The sample holds one count of the clone carrying this T cell receptor beta chain. This record belongs to a study of control samples from healthy donors and cancer patients. There are 14 residues in the CDR3. Looked up from germline, CDR1 is SGHNT and CDR2 is YYREEE (reference sequence). V lost 0 bases and J lost 5; bases outside the gene matches: 4. Clones were sequenced by immunoSEQ multiplex PCR, and TCRdb holds only the in-frame ones, with some missing. The table records tens of thousands of clones, around four fifths of them present only once. The TCR comes from a man aged 25 to 40 in good health. Sequencing used blood. V is TRBV5-4 and J is TRBJ2-5, with 7 bases matching TRBD1. The CDR3 spells CASSLGRGRETQYF. The CDR3 DNA is TGTGCCAGCAGCTTGGGAAGGGGGCGGGAGACCCAGTACTTC.